This T cell receptor beta chain stems from a study of blood T cell repertoires in COVID-19. Whole-study context: Samples representing acute and convalescent COVID-19 were sourced from the United States, Italy and Spain. PBMCs, B-cell-depleted T cells, or T cells provided the cDNA or gDNA that made up the material.

The V gene lost 3 bases and the J gene lost 5 bases, with 11 bases spanning the gap. Germline CDR1 is LGHDT and CDR2 is YNNKEL (reference sequence). The CDR3 loop spans 14 amino acids. In the original workflow: Quantification of nucleated cells was approximated via reference gene primer amplification. Assay used: immunoSEQ multiplex PCR; TCRdb lists only in-frame clones, some missing. V and J calls and clone size are given by that table; D and trimming were obtained from the DNA. The table lists some 100,000 clones, less than 90% of them singletons. The sequence came from a man in his 70s who had recovered from COVID-19. The source material was peripheral blood. The chain joins TRBV3-1 (or the pseudogene TRBV3-2) to TRBJ1-5; D unresolved. CDR3 protein: CASSQYVFDQPQHF. The CDR3 bases are TGTGCCAGCAGCCAGTATGTATTTGATCAGCCCCAGCATTTT.